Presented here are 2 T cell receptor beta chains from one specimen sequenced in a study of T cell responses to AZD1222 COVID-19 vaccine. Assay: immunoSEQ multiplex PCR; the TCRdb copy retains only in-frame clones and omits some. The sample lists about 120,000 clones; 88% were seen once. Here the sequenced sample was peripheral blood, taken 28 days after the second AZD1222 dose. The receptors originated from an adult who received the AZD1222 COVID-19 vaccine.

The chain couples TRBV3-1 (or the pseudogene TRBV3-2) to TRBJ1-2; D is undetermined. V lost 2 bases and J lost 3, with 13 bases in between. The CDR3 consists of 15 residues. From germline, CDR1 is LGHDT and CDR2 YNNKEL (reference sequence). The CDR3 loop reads CASSQFDPLYYGYTF. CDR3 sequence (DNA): TGTGCCAGCAGCCAATTTGATCCCCTCTACTATGGCTACACCTTC.

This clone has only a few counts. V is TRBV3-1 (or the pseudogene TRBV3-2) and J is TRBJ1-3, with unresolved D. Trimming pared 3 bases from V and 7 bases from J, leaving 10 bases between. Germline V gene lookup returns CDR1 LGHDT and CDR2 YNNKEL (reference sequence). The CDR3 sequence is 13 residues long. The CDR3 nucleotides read TGTGCCAGCAGCCAGGGAAGAGGTAACACCATATATTTT. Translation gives CASSQGRGNTIYF.